The 6 T cell receptor beta chains below were found in one sample sequenced in a study of shared clonotypes between healthy human individuals. Libraries were prepared by immunoSEQ multiplex PCR; TCRdb keeps only in-frame clonotypes and omits some of them. This table holds some 1.4 million clones, roughly 97% found once. Input material: naive CD4+ T cells sorted from blood. Indicated subset: CD45RA+ positively selected. These receptors all stem from a man aged 25 to 45 in good health.

The chain is built from TRBV19 and TRBJ2-1; possibly TRBD1 or TRBD2 for D (5 bases each). CDR1 is LNHDA and CDR2 is SQIVND in the germline V gene (reference sequence). The CDR3 consists of 14 residues. V lost 5 bases and J 4 bases, leaving 12 bases between the germline ends. CDR3 nucleotide sequence: TGTGCCAGTAGTCCCCTGGGGACGTACAATGAGCAGTTCTTC. Translated: CASSPLGTYNEQFF.

The V call is TRBV5-1, the J call TRBJ2-7; TRBD2 agrees at 7 bases. This CDR3 contains 15 residues. V shed 2 bases, J shed 4 bases, and the junction held 9 bases outside the gene matches. Germline V lookup: CDR1 SGHRS, CDR2 YFSETQ. CDR3 sequence: CASSLGLGNRYEQYF. The DNA for the CDR3 is TGCGCCAGCAGCTTAGGACTAGGCAATAGGTACGAGCAGTACTTC.

V and J are TRBV9 and TRBJ1-1, with D perhaps TRBD1 (6 bases). V lost 0 bases and J lost 3, with 21 bases in between. CDR3 size: 18 residues. Germline V gives CDR1 SGDLS, CDR2 YYNGEE. CDR3 bases: TGTGCCAGCAGCGTAGCCGCCGCTTCAGGGGCATTTGACACTGAAGCTTTCTTT. This gives the protein CASSVAAASGAFDTEAFF.

Only one count was recorded for this clone. The V gene is TRBV2, the J gene TRBJ1-2; D is ambiguous. Deletions cut 7 bases from V and 1 base from J, with 13 bases between. This CDR3 has 14 amino acids. Germline V gene lookup returns CDR1 SNHLY and CDR2 FYNNEI. CDR3 region: CASILWTFNYGYTF. CDR3 DNA: TGTGCCAGCATACTTTGGACCTTTAACTATGGCTACACCTTC.

The V call is TRBV10-3, the J call TRBJ1-2; no clear D gene. From germline, CDR1 is ENHRY and CDR2 SYGVKD. The CDR3 extends over 13 amino acids. Trimming took 9 bases from V and 8 from J, leaving 19 bases between them. As DNA, the CDR3 is TGTGCCATACATTCAACCCCTGGCGACGGCTACACCTTC. This gives the protein CAIHSTPGDGYTF.

The table lists this clone with a count of one. The rearrangement uses TRBV19 and TRBJ2-6, with D unclear. In germline, CDR1 is LNHDA, CDR2 SQIVND (reference sequence). This CDR3 region has 16 residues. The V and J ends lost 3 bases and 2 bases respectively, with 11 bases between them. This chain's CDR3 is CASSITHSTGANVLTF. CDR3 DNA: TGTGCCAGTAGTATCACCCATAGTACTGGGGCCAACGTCCTGACTTTC. The full variable domain, in which reference TRBV19 and TRBJ2-6 provide the parts outside the CDR3, is DGGITQSPKYLFRKEGQNVTLSCEQNLNHDAMYWYRQDPGQGLRLIYYSQIVNDFQKGDIAEGYSVSREKKESFPLTVTSAQKNPTAFYLCASSITHSTGANVLTFGAGSRLTVL.